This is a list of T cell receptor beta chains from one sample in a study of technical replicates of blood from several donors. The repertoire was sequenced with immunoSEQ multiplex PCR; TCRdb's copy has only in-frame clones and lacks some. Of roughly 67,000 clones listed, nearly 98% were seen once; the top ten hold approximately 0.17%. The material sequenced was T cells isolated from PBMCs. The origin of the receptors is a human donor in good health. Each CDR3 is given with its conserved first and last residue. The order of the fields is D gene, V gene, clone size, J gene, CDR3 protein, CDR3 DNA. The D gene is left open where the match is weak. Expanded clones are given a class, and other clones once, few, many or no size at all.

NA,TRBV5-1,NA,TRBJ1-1,CASSPWEGLSDTEAFF,TGCGCCAGCAGCCCCTGGGAGGGGCTGTCGGACACTGAAGCTTTCTTT
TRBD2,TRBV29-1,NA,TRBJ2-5,CSVLSGGALETQYF,TGCAGCGTTCTCAGCGGGGGGGCCTTAGAGACCCAGTACTTC
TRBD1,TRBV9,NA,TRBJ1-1,CASSATGAAEAFF,TGTGCCAGCAGCGCAACAGGGGCTGCTGAAGCTTTCTTT
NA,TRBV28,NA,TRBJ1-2,CASSLGQGRNYGYTF,TGTGCCAGCAGTTTAGGGCAGGGGCGTAACTATGGCTACACCTTC
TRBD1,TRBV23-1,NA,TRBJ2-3,CASSQFMTGFTSTDTQYF,TGCGCCAGCAGTCAATTTATGACAGGGTTTACTAGCACAGATACGCAGTATTTT
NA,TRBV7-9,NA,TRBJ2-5,CASSFVRDQETQYF,TGTGCCAGCAGCTTCGTGAGGGATCAAGAGACCCAGTACTTC
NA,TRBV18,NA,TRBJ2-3,CASSPPSGTDTQYF,TGTGCCAGCTCACCACCGTCCGGCACAGATACGCAGTATTTT
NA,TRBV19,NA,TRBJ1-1,CASSSDTSNTEAFF,TGTGCCAGTAGTTCAGACACATCGAACACTGAAGCTTTCTTT
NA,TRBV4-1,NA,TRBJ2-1,CASSQDRYPGGNEQFF,TGCGCCAGCAGCCAAGATCGGTATCCAGGAGGCAATGAGCAGTTCTTC
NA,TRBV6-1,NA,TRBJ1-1,CASWLRTEAFF,TGTGCCAGCTGGCTGCGGACTGAAGCTTTCTTT
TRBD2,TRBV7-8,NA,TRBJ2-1,CASSRGLAGAYNEQFF,TGTGCCAGCAGCAGGGGACTAGCGGGGGCCTACAATGAGCAGTTCTTC
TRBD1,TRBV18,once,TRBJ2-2,CASSPPPGQANTGELFF,TGTGCCAGCTCACCACCTCCGGGACAGGCAAACACCGGGGAGCTGTTTTTT
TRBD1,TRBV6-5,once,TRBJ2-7,CASSYGDRSAYEQYF,TGTGCCAGCAGTTACGGGGACAGGAGCGCCTACGAGCAGTACTTC
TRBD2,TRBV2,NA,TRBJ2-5,CASKGGSGGPQETQYF,TGTGCCAGCAAAGGGGGTAGCGGGGGCCCCCAAGAGACCCAGTACTTC
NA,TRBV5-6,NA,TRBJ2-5,CASSPTLNRVFLETQYF,TGTGCCAGCAGCCCTACATTAAACAGGGTTTTCTTAGAGACCCAGTACTTC
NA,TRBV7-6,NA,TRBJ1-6,CASSLAENRVSPLHF,TGTGCCAGCAGCTTAGCTGAGAACAGGGTTTCACCCCTCCACTTT
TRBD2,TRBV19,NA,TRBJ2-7,CASTPGAGERGSYEQYF,TGTGCCAGTACCCCAGGAGCGGGAGAGCGGGGCTCCTACGAGCAGTACTTC
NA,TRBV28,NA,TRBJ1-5,CASSTTGKDQPQHF,TGTGCCAGCAGTACGACAGGAAAGGATCAGCCCCAGCATTTT
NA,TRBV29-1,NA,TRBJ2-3,CSVEIRGGTDTQYF,TGCAGCGTTGAGATCCGGGGAGGCACAGATACGCAGTATTTT
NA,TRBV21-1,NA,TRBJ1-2,CASSSPYGQGPSYTF,TGTGCCAGCAGCAGTCCCTATGGGCAGGGTCCTAGCTACACCTTC
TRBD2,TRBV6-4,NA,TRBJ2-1,CASSSIAGVYNEQFF,TGTGCCAGCAGTTCGATCGCGGGAGTCTACAATGAGCAGTTCTTC
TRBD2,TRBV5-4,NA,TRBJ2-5,CASSPGLAGDQETQYF,TGTGCCAGCAGCCCTGGACTAGCGGGAGATCAAGAGACCCAGTACTTC
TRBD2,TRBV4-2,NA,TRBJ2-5,CASSQRTRTNQETQYF,TGTGCCAGCAGCCAGAGGACTAGAACAAACCAAGAGACCCAGTACTTC
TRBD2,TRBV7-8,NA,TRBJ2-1,CASSISGGLEQFF,TGTGCCAGCAGCATTAGCGGGGGCCTCGAGCAGTTCTTC
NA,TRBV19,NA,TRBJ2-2,CASHFSSIFSGDFNTGELFF,TGTGCCAGTCATTTCTCTAGTATATTCTCCGGGGACTTTAACACCGGGGAGCTGTTTTTT
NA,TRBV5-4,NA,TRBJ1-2,CASNRARFDGYTF,TGTGCCAGCAACCGAGCGAGATTTGACGGCTACACCTTC
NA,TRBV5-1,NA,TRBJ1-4,CASSLSTGSNNEKLFF,TGCGCCAGCAGCTTGTCGACAGGAAGTAATAATGAAAAACTGTTTTTT
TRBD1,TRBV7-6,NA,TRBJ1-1,CASSLSGGDFASEAFF,TGTGCCAGCAGCTTGTCAGGGGGCGATTTCGCGTCAGAGGCTTTCTTT
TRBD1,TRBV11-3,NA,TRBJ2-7,CASSPTTGAEQYF,TGTGCCAGCAGCCCTACGACAGGGGCAGAGCAGTACTTC
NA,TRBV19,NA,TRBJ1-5,CASSMRRDIYQPQHF,TGTGCCAGTAGTATGCGACGGGACATATATCAGCCCCAGCATTTT
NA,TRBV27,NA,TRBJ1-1,CASSYGQKGTEAFF,TGTGCCAGCAGCTACGGACAGAAGGGCACTGAAGCTTTCTTT
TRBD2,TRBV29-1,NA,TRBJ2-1,CSSERGRSYNEQFF,TGCAGCTCAGAGCGGGGTCGCTCCTACAATGAGCAGTTCTTC
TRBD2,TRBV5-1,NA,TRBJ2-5,CASSLVAGGRETQYF,TGCGCCAGCAGCTTGGTGGCGGGGGGGCGAGAGACCCAGTACTTC
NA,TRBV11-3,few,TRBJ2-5,CASSSGAVETQYF,TGTGCCAGCAGCTCAGGGGCGGTGGAGACCCAGTACTTC
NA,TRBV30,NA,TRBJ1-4,CAWSAGWGDEKLFF,TGTGCCTGGAGTGCGGGTTGGGGGGATGAAAAACTGTTTTTT
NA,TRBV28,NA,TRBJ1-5,CASSLSRTPYSNQPQHF,TGTGCCAGCAGTTTATCCCGGACACCTTATAGCAATCAGCCCCAGCATTTT
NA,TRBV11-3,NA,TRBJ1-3,CASSFSGNTIYF,TGTGCCAGCAGCTTCTCGGGAAACACCATATATTTT
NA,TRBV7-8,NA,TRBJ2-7,CASSSAPRGEQYF,TGTGCCAGCAGCTCCGCCCCAAGGGGGGAGCAGTACTTC
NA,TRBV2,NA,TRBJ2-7,CASRKTGSSYEQYF,TGTGCCAGCAGGAAGACAGGTAGCTCCTACGAGCAGTACTTC
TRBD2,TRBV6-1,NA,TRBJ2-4,CASSRLAGDIQYF,TGTGCCAGCAGTAGACTAGCGGGAGACATTCAGTACTTC
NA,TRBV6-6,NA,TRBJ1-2,CASSAITGINGYTF,TGTGCCAGCAGTGCTATCACAGGGATTAATGGCTACACCTTC
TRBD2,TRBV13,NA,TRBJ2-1,CASSLVAGGWDEQFF,TGTGCCAGCAGCTTAGTCGCGGGAGGATGGGATGAGCAGTTCTTC
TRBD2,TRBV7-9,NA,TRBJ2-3,CASSLARGGTDTQYF,TGTGCCAGCAGCTTAGCGCGGGGGGGCACAGATACGCAGTATTTT
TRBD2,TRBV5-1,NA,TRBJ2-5,CASSLFASGGPQETQYF,TGCGCCAGCAGCTTGTTCGCTAGCGGGGGACCGCAAGAGACCCAGTACTTC
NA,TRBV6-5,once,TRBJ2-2,CASSYYKTRTGELFF,TGTGCCAGCAGTTACTATAAGACTAGGACCGGGGAGCTGTTTTTT
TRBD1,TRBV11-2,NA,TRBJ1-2,CASSAGTGGSGYTF,TGTGCCAGCAGCGCCGGGACAGGGGGCAGTGGCTACACCTTC
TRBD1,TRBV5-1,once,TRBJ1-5,CASSLDGTGGQPQHF,TGCGCCAGCAGCTTGGATGGGACAGGCGGTCAGCCCCAGCATTTT